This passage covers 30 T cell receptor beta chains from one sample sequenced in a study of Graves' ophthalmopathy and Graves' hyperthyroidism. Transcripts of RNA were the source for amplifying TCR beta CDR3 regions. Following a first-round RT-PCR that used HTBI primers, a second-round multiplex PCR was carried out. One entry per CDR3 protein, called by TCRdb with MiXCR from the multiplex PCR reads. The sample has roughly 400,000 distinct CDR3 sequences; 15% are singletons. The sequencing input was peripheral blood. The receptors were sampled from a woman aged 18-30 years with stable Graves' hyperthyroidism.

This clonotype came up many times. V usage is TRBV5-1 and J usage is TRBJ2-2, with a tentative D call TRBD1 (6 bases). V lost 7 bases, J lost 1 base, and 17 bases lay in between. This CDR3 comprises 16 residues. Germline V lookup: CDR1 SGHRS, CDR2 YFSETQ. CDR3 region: CASRLGLQGNTGELFF. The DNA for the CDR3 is TGCGCCAGCCGACTCGGCCTACAGGGGAACACCGGGGAGCTGTTTTTT.

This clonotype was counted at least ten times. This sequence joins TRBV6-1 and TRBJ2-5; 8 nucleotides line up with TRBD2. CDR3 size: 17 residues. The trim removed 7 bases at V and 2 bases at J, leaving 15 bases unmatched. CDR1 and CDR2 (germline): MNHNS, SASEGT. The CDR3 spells CASNPKFTSGNQETQYF. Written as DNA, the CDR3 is TGTGCCAGCAATCCTAAATTTACTAGCGGAAATCAAGAGACCCAGTACTTC.

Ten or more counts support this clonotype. The CDR3 DNA reads TGTGCCAGCAGCGTAGCTAATATGCCGGGGAAGGACACTGAAGCTTTCTTT. It codes for CASSVANMPGKDTEAFF. The chain couples TRBV9 to TRBJ1-1; the D is unclear. Trimming took 0 bases from V and 3 from J, leaving 18 bases between them. The CDR3 consists of 17 residues. CDR1 and CDR2 from the germline V gene are SGDLS and YYNGEE.

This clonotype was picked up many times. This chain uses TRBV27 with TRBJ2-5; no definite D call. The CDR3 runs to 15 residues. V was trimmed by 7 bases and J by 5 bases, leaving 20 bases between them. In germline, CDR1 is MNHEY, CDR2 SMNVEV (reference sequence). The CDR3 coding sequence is TGTGCCAGCATTGGGCCGGGTTCAGAAGAGGAGACCCAGTACTTC. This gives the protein CASIGPGSEEETQYF.

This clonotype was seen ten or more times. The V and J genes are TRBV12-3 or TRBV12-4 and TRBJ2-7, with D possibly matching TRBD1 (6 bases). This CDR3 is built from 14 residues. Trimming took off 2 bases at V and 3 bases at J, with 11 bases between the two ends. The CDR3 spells CASSLYEGVYEQYF. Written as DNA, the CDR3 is TGTGCCAGCAGTTTATATGAGGGGGTCTACGAGCAGTACTTC.

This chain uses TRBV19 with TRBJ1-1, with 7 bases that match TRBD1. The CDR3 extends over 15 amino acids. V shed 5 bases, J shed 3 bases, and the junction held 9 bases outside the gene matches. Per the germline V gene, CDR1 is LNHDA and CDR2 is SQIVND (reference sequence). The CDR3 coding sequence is TGTGCCAGTAGTGTAGGGACAGTTTTTTACACTGAAGCTTTCTTT. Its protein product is CASSVGTVFYTEAFF.

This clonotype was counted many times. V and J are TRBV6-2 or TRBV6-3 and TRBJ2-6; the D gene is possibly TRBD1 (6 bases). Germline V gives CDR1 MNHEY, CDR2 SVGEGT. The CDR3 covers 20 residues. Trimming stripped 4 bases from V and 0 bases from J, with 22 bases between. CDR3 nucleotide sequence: TGTGCCAGCAGTTCTCTCTGGTCGACAGGAATAATCTCTGGGGCCAACGTCCTGACTTTC. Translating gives CASSSLWSTGIISGANVLTF.

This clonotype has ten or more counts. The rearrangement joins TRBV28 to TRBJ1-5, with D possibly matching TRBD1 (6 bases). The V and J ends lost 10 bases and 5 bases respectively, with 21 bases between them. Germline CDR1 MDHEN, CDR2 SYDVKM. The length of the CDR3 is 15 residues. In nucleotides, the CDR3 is TGTGCCACCGGGGGGGGCAGCACAGCCGATCAGCCCCAGCATTTT. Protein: CATGGGSTADQPQHF.

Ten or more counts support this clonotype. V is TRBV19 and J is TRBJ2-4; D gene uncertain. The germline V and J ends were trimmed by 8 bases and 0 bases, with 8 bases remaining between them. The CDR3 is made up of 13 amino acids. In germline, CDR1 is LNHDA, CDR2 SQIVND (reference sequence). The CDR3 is CASRGLAKNIQYF. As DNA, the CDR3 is TGTGCCAGTCGCGGTCTAGCCAAAAACATTCAGTACTTC.

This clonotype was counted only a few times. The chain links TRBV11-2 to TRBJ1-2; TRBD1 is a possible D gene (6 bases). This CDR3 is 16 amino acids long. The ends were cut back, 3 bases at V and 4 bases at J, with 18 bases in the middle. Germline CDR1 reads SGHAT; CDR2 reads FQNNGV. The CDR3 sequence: CASSFLGAKGPYGYTF. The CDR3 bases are TGTGCCAGCAGCTTTCTGGGGGCAAAAGGGCCCTATGGCTACACCTTC.

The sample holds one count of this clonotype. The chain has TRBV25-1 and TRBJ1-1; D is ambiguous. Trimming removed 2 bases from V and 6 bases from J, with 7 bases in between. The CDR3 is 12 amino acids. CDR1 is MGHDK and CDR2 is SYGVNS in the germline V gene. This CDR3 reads CASSEMNAEAFF. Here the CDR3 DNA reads TGTGCCAGCAGTGAAATGAATGCTGAAGCTTTCTTT.

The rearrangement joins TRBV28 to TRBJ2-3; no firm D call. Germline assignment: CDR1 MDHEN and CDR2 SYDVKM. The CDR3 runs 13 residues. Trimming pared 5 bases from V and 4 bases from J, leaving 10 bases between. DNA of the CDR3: TGTGCCAGCAGTCCTCATCCCCCAGATACGCAGTATTTT. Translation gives CASSPHPPDTQYF. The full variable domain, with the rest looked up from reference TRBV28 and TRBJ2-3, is DVKVTQSSRYLVKRTGEKVFLECVQDMDHENMFWYRQDPGLGLRLIYFSYDVKMKEKGDIPEGYSVSREKKERFSLILESASTNQTSMYLCASSPHPPDTQYFGPGTRLTVL.

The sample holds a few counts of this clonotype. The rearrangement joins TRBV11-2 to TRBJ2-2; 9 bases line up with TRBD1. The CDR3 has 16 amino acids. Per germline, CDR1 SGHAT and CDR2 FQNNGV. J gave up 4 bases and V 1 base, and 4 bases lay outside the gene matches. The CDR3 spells CASSLGGQGRTGELFF. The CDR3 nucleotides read TGTGCCAGCAGCTTAGGAGGACAGGGGCGCACCGGGGAGCTGTTTTTT.

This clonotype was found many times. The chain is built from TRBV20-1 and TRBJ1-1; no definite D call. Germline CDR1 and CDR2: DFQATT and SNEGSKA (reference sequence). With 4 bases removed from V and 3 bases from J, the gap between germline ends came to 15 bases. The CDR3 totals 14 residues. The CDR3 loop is CSAKDASHHTEAFF. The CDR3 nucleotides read TGCAGTGCTAAGGACGCCAGCCACCACACTGAAGCTTTCTTT.

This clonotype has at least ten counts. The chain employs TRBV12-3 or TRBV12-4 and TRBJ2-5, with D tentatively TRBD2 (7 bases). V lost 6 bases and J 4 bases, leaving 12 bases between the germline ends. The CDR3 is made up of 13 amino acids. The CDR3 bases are TGTGCCAGCAGCTCGGGGGGCCCAGAGACCCAGTACTTC. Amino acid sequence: CASSSGGPETQYF.

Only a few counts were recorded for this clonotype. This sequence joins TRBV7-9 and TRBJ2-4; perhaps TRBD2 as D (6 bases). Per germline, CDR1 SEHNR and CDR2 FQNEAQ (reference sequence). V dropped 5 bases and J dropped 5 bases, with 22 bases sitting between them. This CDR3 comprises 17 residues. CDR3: CASSVTKAGRFQNIQYF. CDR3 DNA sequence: TGTGCCAGCAGCGTAACCAAAGCAGGGAGGTTCCAAAACATTCAGTACTTC.

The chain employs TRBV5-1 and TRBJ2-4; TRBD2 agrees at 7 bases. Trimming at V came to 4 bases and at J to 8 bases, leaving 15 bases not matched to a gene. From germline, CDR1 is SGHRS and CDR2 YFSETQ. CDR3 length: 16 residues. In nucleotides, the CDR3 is TGCGCCAGCAGCCGGGACTCAGCCCTAGGGAGGGACATTCAGTACTTC. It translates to CASSRDSALGRDIQYF.

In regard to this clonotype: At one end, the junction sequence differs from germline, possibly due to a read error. The CDR3 protein is CTSSPTGDGIPGELFF. For the CDR3, the DNA is TGTACCAGCAGCCCAACAGGGGATGGTATTCCCGGGGAGCTGTTTTTT. The V gene is TRBV14, the J gene TRBJ2-2, with 7 bases identical to TRBD1. The germline CDR1 and CDR2 sequences are SGHDN and FVKESK. This CDR3 is 16 amino acids long. Supplemented by reference TRBV14 and TRBJ2-2, the full variable domain reads EAGVTQFPSHSVIEKGQTVTLRCDPISGHDNLYWYRRVMGKEIKFLLHFVKESKQDESGMPNNRFLAERTGGTYSTLKVQPAELEDSGVYFCTSSPTGDGIPGELFFGEGSRLTVL.

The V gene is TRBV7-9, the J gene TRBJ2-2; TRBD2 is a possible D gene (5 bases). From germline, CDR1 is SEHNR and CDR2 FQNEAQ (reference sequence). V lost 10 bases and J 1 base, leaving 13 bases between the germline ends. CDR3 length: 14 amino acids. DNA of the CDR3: TGTGCCACCAGGAGGAGAGAGAACACCGGGGAGCTGTTTTTT. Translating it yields CATRRRENTGELFF.

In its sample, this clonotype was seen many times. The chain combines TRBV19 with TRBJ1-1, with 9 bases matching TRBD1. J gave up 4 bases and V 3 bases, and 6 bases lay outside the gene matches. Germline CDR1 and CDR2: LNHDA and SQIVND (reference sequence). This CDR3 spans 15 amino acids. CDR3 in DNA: TGTGCCAGTAGTATCCGGGGACAGGGTTCCACTGAAGCTTTCTTT. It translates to CASSIRGQGSTEAFF. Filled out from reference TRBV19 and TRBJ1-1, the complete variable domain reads DGGITQSPKYLFRKEGQNVTLSCEQNLNHDAMYWYRQDPGQGLRLIYYSQIVNDFQKGDIAEGYSVSREKKESFPLTVTSAQKNPTAFYLCASSIRGQGSTEAFFGQGTRLTVV.

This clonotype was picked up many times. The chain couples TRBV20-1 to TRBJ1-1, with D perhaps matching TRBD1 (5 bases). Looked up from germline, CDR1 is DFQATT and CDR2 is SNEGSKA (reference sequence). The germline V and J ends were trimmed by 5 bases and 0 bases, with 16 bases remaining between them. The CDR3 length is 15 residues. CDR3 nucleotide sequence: TGCAGTGCTCAGGGATTTGGGTTTGTGAACACTGAAGCTTTCTTT. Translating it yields CSAQGFGFVNTEAFF.

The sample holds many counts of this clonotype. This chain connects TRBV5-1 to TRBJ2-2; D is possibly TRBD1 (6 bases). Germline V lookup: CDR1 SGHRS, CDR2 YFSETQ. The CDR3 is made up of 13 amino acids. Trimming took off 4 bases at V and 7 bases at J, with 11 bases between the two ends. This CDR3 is CASSGIQGGELFF. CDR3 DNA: TGCGCCAGCAGCGGTATACAGGGCGGGGAGCTGTTTTTT.

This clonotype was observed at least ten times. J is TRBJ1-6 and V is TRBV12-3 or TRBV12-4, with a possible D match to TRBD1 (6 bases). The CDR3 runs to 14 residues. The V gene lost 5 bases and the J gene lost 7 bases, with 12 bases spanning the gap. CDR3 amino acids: CASSRQAPNSPLHF. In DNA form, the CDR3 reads TGTGCCAGCAGTAGACAGGCGCCGAATTCACCCCTCCACTTT.

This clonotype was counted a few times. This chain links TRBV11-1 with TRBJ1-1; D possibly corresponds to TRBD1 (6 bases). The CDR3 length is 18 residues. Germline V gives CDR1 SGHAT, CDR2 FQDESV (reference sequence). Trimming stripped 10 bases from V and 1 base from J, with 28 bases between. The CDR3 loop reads CAIHRVLTGKTPNTEAFF. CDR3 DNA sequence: TGTGCCATCCACCGTGTTCTCACAGGGAAAACCCCGAACACTGAAGCTTTCTTT.

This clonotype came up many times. The CDR3 is CASSRGDWFSYEQYF. In DNA form, the CDR3 reads TGTGCCAGCAGTCGAGGGGACTGGTTCTCCTACGAGCAGTACTTC. This sequence joins TRBV6-2 or TRBV6-3 and TRBJ2-7, with a tentative D call TRBD2 (6 bases). Germline values: CDR1 MNHEY, CDR2 SVGEGT. The CDR3 extends over 15 amino acids. V was trimmed by 5 bases and J by 0 bases, leaving 14 bases between them.

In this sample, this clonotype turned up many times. The CDR3 DNA sequence: TGTGCCAGCAGCACCGGGACAGGCTACTACGAGCAGTACTTC. Translated: CASSTGTGYYEQYF. The chain employs TRBV7-2 and TRBJ2-7; TRBD1 matches 8 bases. The CDR3 spans 14 residues. V trimming: 5 bases; J trimming: 3 bases; junction bases outside the gene matches: 6. Germline CDR1 SGHTA, CDR2 FQGNSA. Full variable domain (rest looked up from reference TRBV7-2 and TRBJ2-7): GAGVSQSPSNKVTEKGKDVELRCDPISGHTALYWYRQSLGQGLEFLIYFQGNSAPDKSGLPSDRFSAERTGGSVSTLTIQRTQQEDSAVYLCASSTGTGYYEQYFGPGTRLTVT.

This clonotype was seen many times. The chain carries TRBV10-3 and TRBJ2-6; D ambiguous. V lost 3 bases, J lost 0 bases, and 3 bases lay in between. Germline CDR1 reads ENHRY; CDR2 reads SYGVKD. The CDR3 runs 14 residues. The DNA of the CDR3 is TGTGCCATCAGTGATCTCTCTGGGGCCAACGTCCTGACTTTC. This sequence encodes CAISDLSGANVLTF.

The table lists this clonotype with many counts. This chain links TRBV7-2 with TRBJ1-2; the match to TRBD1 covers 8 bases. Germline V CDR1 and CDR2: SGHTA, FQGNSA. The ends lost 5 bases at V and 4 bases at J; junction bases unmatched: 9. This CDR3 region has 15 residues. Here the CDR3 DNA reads TGTGCCAGCAGCCCAGGGGGCAGGGTTGGCTATGGCTACACCTTC. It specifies CASSPGGRVGYGYTF.

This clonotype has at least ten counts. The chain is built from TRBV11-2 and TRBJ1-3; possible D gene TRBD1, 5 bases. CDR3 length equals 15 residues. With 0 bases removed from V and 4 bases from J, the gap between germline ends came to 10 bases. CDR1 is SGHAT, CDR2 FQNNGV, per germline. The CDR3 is CASSLDRARGNTIYF. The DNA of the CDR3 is TGTGCCAGCAGCTTAGACAGGGCTCGAGGAAACACCATATATTTT.

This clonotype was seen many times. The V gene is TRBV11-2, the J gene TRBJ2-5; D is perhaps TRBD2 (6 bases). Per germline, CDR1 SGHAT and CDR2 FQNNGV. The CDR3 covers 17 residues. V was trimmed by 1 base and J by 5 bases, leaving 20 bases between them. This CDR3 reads CASSLGGPGLGGETQYF. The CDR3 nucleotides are TGTGCCAGCAGCTTAGGGGGACCGGGACTGGGTGGGGAGACCCAGTACTTC.